This T cell receptor beta chain was documented in a study of T cells in Graves' hyperthyroidism and ophthalmopathy. What was amplified from RNA transcripts were TCR beta CDR3 regions. Researchers ran a first-round RT-PCR on the TCR CDR3 using the HTBI primer set. TCRdb used MiXCR to reprocess the multiplex PCR reads, holding one entry per CDR3 protein. In the table there are some 740,000 distinct CDR3 sequences, 11% to 15% of which are singletons. Whole-study findings and limits: Expanded thyroid clonotypes (above 0.001) were mostly also found in blood.

In its sample, this clonotype was seen many times. Its antigen is undetermined. The CDR3 runs 16 residues. The V end was cut by 5 bases, the J end by 0 bases, with 14 bases between. Germline V gives CDR1 MDHEN, CDR2 SYDVKM. This clonotype originated in a woman younger than 35 with Graves' hyperthyroidism. The chain couples TRBV28 to TRBJ2-1; D might be TRBD2 (5 bases). The specimen was blood. The CDR3 reads CASSPSGSVSYNEQFF. CDR3 bases: TGTGCCAGCAGTCCCTCGGGATCGGTCTCCTACAATGAGCAGTTCTTC.